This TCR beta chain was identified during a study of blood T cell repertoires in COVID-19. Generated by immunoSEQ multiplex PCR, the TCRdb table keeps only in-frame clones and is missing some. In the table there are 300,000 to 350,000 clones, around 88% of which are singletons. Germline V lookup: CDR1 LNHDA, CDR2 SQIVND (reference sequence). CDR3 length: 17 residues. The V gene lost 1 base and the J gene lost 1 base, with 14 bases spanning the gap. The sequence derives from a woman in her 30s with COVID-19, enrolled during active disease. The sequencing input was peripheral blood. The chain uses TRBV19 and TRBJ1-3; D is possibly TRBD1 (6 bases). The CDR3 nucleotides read TGTGCCAGTAGTATAGTTCACAGGACAGCATCTGGAAACACCATATATTTT. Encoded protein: CASSIVHRTASGNTIYF.